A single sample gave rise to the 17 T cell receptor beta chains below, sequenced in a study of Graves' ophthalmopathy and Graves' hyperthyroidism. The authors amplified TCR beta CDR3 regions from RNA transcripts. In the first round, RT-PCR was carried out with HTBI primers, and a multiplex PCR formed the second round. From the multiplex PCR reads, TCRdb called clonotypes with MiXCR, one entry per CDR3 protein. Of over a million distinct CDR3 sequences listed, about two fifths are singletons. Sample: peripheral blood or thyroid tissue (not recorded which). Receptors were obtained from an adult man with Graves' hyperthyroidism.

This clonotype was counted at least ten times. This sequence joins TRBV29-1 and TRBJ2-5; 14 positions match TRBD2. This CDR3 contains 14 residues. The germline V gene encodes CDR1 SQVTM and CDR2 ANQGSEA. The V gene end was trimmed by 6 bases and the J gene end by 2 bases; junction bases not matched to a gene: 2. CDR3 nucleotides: TGCAGCGTCAGGACTAGCGGGAGGCAAGAGACCCAGTACTTC. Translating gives CSVRTSGRQETQYF.

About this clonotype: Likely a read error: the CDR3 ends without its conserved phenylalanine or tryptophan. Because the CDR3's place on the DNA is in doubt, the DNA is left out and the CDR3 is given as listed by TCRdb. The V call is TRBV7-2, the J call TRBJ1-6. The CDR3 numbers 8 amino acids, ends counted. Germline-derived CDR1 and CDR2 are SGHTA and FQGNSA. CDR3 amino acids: CASSLPTS.

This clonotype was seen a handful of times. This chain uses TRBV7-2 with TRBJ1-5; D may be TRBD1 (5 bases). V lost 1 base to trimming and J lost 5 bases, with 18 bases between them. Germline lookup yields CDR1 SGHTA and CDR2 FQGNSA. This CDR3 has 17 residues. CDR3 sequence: CASSLGGGTPGHQPQHF. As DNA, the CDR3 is TGTGCCAGCAGCTTAGGGGGGGGGACCCCGGGGCATCAGCCCCAGCATTTT.

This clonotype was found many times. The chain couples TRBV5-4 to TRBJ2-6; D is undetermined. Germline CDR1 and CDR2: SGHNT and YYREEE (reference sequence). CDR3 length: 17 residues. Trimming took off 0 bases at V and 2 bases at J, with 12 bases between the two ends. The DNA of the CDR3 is TGTGCCAGCAGCTTGGGGCATGGAGTGACTGGGGCCAACGTCCTGACTTTC. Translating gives CASSLGHGVTGANVLTF. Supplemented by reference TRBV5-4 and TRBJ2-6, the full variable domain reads ETGVTQSPTHLIKTRGQQVTLRCSSQSGHNTVSWYQQALGQGPQFIFQYYREEENGRGNFPPRFSGLQFPNYSSELNVNALELDDSALYLCASSLGHGVTGANVLTFGAGSRLTVL.

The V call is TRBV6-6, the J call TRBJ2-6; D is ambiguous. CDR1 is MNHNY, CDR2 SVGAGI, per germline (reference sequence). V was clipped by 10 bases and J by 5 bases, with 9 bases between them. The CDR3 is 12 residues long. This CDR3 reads CAISDRANVLTF. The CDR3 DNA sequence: TGTGCCATCTCTGACAGGGCCAACGTCCTGACTTTC.

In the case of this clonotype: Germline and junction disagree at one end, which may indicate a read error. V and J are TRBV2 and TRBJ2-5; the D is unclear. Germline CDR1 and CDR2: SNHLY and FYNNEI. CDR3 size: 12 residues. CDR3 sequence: CASISSQEAQYF. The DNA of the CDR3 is TGTGCCAGCATTTCCTCCCAAGAGGCCCAGTACTTC. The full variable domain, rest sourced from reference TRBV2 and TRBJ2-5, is EPEVTQTPSHQVTQMGQEVILRCVPISNHLYFYWYRQILGQKVEFLVSFYNNEISEKSEIFDDQFSVERPDGSNFTLKIRSTKLEDSAMYFCASISSQEAQYFGPGTRLLVL.

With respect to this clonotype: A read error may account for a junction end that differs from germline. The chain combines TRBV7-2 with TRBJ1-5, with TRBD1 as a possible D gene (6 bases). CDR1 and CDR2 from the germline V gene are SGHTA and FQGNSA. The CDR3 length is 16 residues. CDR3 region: CASSQDSGARDQPQHF. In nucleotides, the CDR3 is TGCGCCAGCAGCCAAGATTCAGGGGCGCGAGATCAGCCCCAGCATTTT.

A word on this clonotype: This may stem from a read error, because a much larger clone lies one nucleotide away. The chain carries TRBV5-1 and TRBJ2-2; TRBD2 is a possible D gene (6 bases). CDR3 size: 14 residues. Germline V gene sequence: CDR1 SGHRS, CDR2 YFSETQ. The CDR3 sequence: CANSSERDTGELFF. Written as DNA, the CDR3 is TGCGCCAACAGCTCCGAGCGGGACACCGGGGAGCTGTTTTTT.

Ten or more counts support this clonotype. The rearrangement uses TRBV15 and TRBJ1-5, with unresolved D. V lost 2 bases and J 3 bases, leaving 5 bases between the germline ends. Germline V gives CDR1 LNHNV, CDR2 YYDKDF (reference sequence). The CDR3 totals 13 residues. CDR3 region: CATSRPHNQPQHF. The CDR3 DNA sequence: TGTGCCACCAGCAGACCACACAATCAGCCCCAGCATTTT.

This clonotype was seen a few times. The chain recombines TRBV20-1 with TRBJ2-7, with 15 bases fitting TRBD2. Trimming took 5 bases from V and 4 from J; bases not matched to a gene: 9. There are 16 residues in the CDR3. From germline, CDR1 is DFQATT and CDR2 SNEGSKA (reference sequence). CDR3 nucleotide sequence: TGCAGTGCTCCCCGGACTAGCGGGAGGGCCGGGTACGAGCAGTACTTC. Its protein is CSAPRTSGRAGYEQYF.

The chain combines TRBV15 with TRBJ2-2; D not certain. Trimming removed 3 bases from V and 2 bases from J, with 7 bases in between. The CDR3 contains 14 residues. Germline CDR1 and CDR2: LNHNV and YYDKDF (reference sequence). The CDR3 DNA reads TGTGCCACCAGCAGGTCTTCCAACACCGGGGAGCTGTTTTTT. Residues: CATSRSSNTGELFF.

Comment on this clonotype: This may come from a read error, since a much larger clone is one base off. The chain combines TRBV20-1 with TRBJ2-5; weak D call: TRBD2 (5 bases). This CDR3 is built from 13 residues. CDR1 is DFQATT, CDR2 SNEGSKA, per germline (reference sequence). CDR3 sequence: CGAKGGGQETQYF. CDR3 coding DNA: TGCGGTGCCAAGGGCGGAGGACAAGAGACCCAGTACTTC.

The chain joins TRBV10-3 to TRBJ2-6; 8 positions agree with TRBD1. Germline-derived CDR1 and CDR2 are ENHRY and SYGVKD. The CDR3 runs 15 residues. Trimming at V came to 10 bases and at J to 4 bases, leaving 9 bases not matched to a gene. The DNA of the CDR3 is TGTGCCACAGGACAGGGACTTTCCGGGGCCAACGTCCTGACTTTC. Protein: CATGQGLSGANVLTF.

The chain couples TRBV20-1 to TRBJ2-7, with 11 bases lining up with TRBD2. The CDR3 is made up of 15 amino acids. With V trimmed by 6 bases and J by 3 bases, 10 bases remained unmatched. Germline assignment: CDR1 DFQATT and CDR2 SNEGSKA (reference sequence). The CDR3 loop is CSAKEMGTSGYEQYF. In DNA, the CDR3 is TGCAGTGCAAAAGAGATGGGGACTAGCGGCTACGAGCAGTACTTC.

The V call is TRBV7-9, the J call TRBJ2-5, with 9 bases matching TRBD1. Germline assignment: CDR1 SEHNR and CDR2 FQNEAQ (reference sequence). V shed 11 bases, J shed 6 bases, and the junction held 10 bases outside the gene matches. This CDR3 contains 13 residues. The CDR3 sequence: CAFDRGSLKTQYF. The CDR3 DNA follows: TGTGCCTTTGACAGGGGGTCTTTGAAGACCCAGTACTTC. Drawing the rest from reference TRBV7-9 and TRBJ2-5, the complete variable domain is DTGVSQNPRHKITKRGQNVTFRCDPISEHNRLYWYRQTLGQGPEFLTYFQNEAQLEKSRLLSDRFSAERPKGSFSTLEIQRTEQGDSAMYLCAFDRGSLKTQYFGPGTRLLVL.

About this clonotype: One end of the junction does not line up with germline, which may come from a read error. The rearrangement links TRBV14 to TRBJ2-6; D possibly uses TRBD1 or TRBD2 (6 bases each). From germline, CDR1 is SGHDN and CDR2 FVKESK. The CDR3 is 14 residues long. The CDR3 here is CASSQVGGGESEAF. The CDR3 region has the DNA TGTGCCAGCAGCCAAGTGGGGGGCGGCGAGTCTGAAGCTTTC.

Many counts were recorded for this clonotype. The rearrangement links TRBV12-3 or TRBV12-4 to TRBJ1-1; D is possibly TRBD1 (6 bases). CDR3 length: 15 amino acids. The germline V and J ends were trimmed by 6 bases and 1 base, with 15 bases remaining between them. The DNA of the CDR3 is TGTGCCAGCAGCAGGACCGGACAGCCGAACACTGAAGCTTTCTTT. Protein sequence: CASSRTGQPNTEAFF.